This T cell receptor beta chain was sequenced during a study of T cells after yellow fever vaccination. Overall study: Preparing low-cell-number fractions relied on SMART-Seq v4 Ultra Low Input.

Template-switching 5'RACE yielded the TCR cDNA; a universal primer site and UMIs were added in the process. MiXCR, applied by TCRdb to the 5' RACE reads, yields one record per CDR3 protein. The data show 250,000 to 300,000 distinct CDR3 sequences, around 9.3% seen once. Material: CD4+ T cells sorted from PBMCs, obtained 5 days after the yellow fever booster vaccination. This clonotype was obtained from a man in his late teens or twenties who received the YFV17D yellow fever vaccine.

The CDR3 spells CASSPGTSTDTQYF. In DNA form, the CDR3 reads TGTGCCAGCAGCCCAGGGACTAGCACAGATACGCAGTATTTT. The chain links TRBV4-2 to TRBJ2-3; D is perhaps TRBD2 (6 bases). Trimming cost V 4 bases and J 0 bases, with 8 bases left between them. Germline lookup yields CDR1 LGHNA and CDR2 YNFKEQ. The CDR3 consists of 14 residues.